This entry features one T cell receptor beta chain sequence. The record originates from a study of shared clonotypes between healthy human individuals. The germline CDR1 and CDR2 sequences are MNHEY and SMNVEV (reference sequence). V lost 6 bases and J 2 bases, leaving 14 bases between the germline ends. This CDR3 is 16 amino acids long. The method was immunoSEQ multiplex PCR; TCRdb's version includes in-frame clones alone and lacks a portion of them. This sample has approximately 1.1 million clones, with 70% to 80% found just once. The source of this sequence is a man between 18 and 35 years old in good health. Some clones in this sample may be carry-over from other donors' samples. Sequenced sample: memory CD4+ T cells from PBMCs. Subset here: CD45RA-negative fraction. The chain has TRBV27 and TRBJ2-6; D is possibly TRBD1 or TRBD2 (6 bases each). The CDR3 DNA follows: TGTGCCAGCAGCTCCTGGGGGGCGCCTGGGGCCAACGTCCTGACTTTC. Residues: CASSSWGAPGANVLTF.